What follows are 31 T cell receptor beta chains derived from one specimen sequenced in a study of shared clonotypes between healthy human individuals. The naive CD8 population came from CD45RO-negative cells selected for CCR7, without terminally differentiated effector memory CD45RA+ cells. Profiled with immunoSEQ multiplex PCR; TCRdb holds only in-frame clones, not every one. The sample lists approximately 1.9 million clones, about 94% occurring once. The sample taken for sequencing was naive CD8+ T cells from PBMCs. These TCRs come from a young man in good health. Some clones in this sample may be carry-over from other donors' samples.

V is TRBV25-1 and J is TRBJ2-5; D remains unclear. CDR1 and CDR2 from the germline V gene are MGHDK and SYGVNS. V was clipped by 4 bases and J by 5 bases, with 23 bases between them. This CDR3 region has 17 residues. The CDR3 nucleotides read TGTGCCAGCAGTGCCATAGCCGTTGCTTATCGGTACGAGACCCAGTACTTC. Amino acid sequence: CASSAIAVAYRYETQYF.

The chain is built from TRBV15 and TRBJ2-1, with 8 bases that match TRBD2. The CDR3 covers 13 residues. The trim removed 3 bases at V and 8 bases at J, leaving 3 bases unmatched. The V gene's germline CDR1 is LNHNV and CDR2 YYDKDF (reference sequence). The DNA of the CDR3 is TGTGCCACCAGCAGCGGGAGGGTGGATGAGCAGTTCTTC. Encoded protein: CATSSGRVDEQFF. Complete variable domain (other parts from reference TRBV15 and TRBJ2-1): DAMVIQNPRYQVTQFGKPVTLSCSQTLNHNVMYWYQQKSSQAPKLLFHYYDKDFNNEADTPDNFQSRRPNTSFCFLDIRSPGLGDTAMYLCATSSGRVDEQFFGPGTRLTVL.

In nucleotides, the CDR3 is TGTGCCAGCAGTTTCTCGGGGCCGAGGGAGACCCAGTACTTC. This codes for CASSFSGPRETQYF. J is TRBJ2-5 and V is TRBV28; D possibly matches TRBD1 or TRBD2 (5 bases each). Germline assignment: CDR1 MDHEN and CDR2 SYDVKM. This CDR3 is built from 14 residues. V was trimmed by 3 bases and J by 5 bases, leaving 13 bases between them.

The rearrangement links TRBV6-6 to TRBJ1-2; D call uncertain. Germline assignment: CDR1 MNHNY and CDR2 SVGAGI (reference sequence). The length of the CDR3 is 16 residues. V was trimmed by 7 bases and J by 4 bases, leaving 22 bases between them. CDR3: CASTEQNGRDLYGYTF. CDR3 in DNA: TGTGCCAGCACCGAACAGAACGGCCGCGATCTCTATGGCTACACCTTC.

This sequence joins TRBV5-6 and TRBJ2-1, with D possibly matching TRBD1 (6 bases). Germline CDR1 and CDR2: SGHDT and YYEEEE. Trimming pared 2 bases from V and 4 bases from J, leaving 16 bases between. CDR3 size: 16 residues. The CDR3 DNA reads as TGTGCCAGCAGCTTAACAGGGTTTGGGTTTTACAATGAGCAGTTCTTC. Residues: CASSLTGFGFYNEQFF. Combining the CDR3 with reference TRBV5-6 and TRBJ2-1 gives the whole variable domain DAGVTQSPTHLIKTRGQQVTLRCSPKSGHDTVSWYQQALGQGPQFIFQYYEEEERQRGNFPDRFSGHQFPNYSSELNVNALLLGDSALYLCASSLTGFGFYNEQFFGPGTRLTVL.

This sequence joins TRBV7-9 and TRBJ2-1; TRBD1 is a possible D gene (5 bases). There are 14 residues in the CDR3. CDR1 is SEHNR and CDR2 is FQNEAQ in the germline V gene (reference sequence). V was clipped by 3 bases and J by 4 bases, with 10 bases between them. CDR3 bases: TGTGCCAGCAGCTTTAATTCAGGGTACAATGAGCAGTTCTTC. Translation: CASSFNSGYNEQFF.

Concerning this clone itself: Other DNA sequences in this sample translate to the same CDR3. This chain connects TRBV11-2 to TRBJ2-7; TRBD1 agrees at 11 bases. Losses at the gene ends were 5 bases for V and 4 bases for J; bases not matched to a gene: 4. The germline V gene has CDR1 SGHAT and CDR2 FQNNGV. The CDR3 is 14 residues long. The DNA for the CDR3 is TGTGCCAGCAGCCCAGGGACAGGGGGGTACGAGCAGTACTTC. Protein product: CASSPGTGGYEQYF.

The rearrangement uses TRBV6-5 and TRBJ2-1; possibly TRBD1 or TRBD2 for D (6 bases each). Germline values: CDR1 MNHEY, CDR2 SVGAGI. This CDR3 spans 15 amino acids. V lost 2 bases to trimming and J lost 9 bases, with 17 bases between them. The CDR3 DNA reads TGTGCCAGCAGTTACATGGAGGGGGAATCGGGTGAGCAGTTCTTC. Translated, it gives CASSYMEGESGEQFF.

This clone was picked up one time. The chain couples TRBV7-2 to TRBJ1-2; D is unclear. Germline assignment: CDR1 SGHTA and CDR2 FQGNSA. With 2 bases removed from V and 4 bases from J, the gap between germline ends came to 11 bases. There are 14 residues in the CDR3. The CDR3 DNA sequence: TGTGCCAGCAGCTTATTCGTTGGGGTCTATGGCTACACCTTC. Residues: CASSLFVGVYGYTF.

Concerning this clone itself: The same CDR3 arises from other DNA sequences in this sample as well. The chain employs TRBV6-5 and TRBJ1-5, with no clear D. CDR3 length: 14 amino acids. V was trimmed by 3 bases and J by 3 bases, leaving 9 bases between them. Germline values: CDR1 MNHEY, CDR2 SVGAGI. CDR3 nucleotide sequence: TGTGCCAGCAGTTATAGTAGTTACAATCAGCCCCAGCATTTT. Its translation is CASSYSSYNQPQHF.

V gene TRBV6-1 combines with J gene TRBJ2-7, with TRBD1 identical over 7 bases. CDR3 length equals 14 residues. Trimming cost V 3 bases and J 4 bases; bases outside gene matches: 6. Germline V gene sequence: CDR1 MNHNS, CDR2 SASEGT. The CDR3 DNA is TGTGCCAGCAGTGATCGGACAGGCGAATACGAGCAGTACTTC. The encoded protein is CASSDRTGEYEQYF.

The chain has TRBV19 and TRBJ2-1, with D tentatively TRBD1 or TRBD2 (5 bases each). The CDR3 loop spans 12 amino acids. Trimming removed 5 bases at V and 6 bases at J, with 8 bases between. Per the germline V gene, CDR1 is LNHDA and CDR2 is SQIVND (reference sequence). This CDR3 reads CASSFGGNEQFF. The CDR3 DNA is TGTGCCAGTAGTTTTGGGGGCAATGAGCAGTTCTTC.

Details on this clone: Other DNA sequences of this sample code for an identical CDR3. The V call is TRBV27, the J call TRBJ2-7, with a weak D call TRBD1 (6 bases). The CDR3 has 14 residues. V was trimmed by 2 bases and J by 3 bases, leaving 11 bases between them. From germline, CDR1 is MNHEY and CDR2 SMNVEV (reference sequence). The CDR3 region is CASSLRGHSYEQYF. CDR3 nucleotide sequence: TGTGCCAGCAGTTTAAGGGGACACAGCTACGAGCAGTACTTC.

The rearrangement uses TRBV4-1 and TRBJ1-4, with 8 bases lining up with TRBD1. The J segment lost 4 bases and the V segment lost 2 bases, leaving 12 bases of the junction unmatched. The germline V gene has CDR1 MGHRA and CDR2 YSYEKL. The CDR3 covers 18 residues. The CDR3 nucleotides are TGCGCCAGCAGCCAAAGAAAAGGGACAGGAGGGGATAATGAAAAACTGTTTTTT. The encoded protein is CASSQRKGTGGDNEKLFF.

The chain carries TRBV7-8 and TRBJ1-2; tentatively, D is TRBD1 (5 bases). Germline CDR1 and CDR2: SGHVS and FQNEAQ. The CDR3 loop spans 16 amino acids. Between the trimmed V and J ends, which lost 0 bases and 3 bases, there was a span of 14 bases. The CDR3 spells CASSLAQGSVYYGYTF. The CDR3 region has the DNA TGTGCCAGCAGCTTAGCTCAGGGCTCAGTTTACTATGGCTACACCTTC.

This chain links TRBV28 with TRBJ2-2; the match to TRBD2 covers 7 bases. The CDR3 covers 14 residues. Germline V gene sequence: CDR1 MDHEN, CDR2 SYDVKM. Trimming cost V 4 bases and J 6 bases; bases outside gene matches: 5. For the CDR3, the DNA is TGTGCCAGCAGTTCCTGGACTAGGGCCGGGGAGCTGTTTTTT. Protein sequence: CASSSWTRAGELFF. The complete variable domain, with remaining parts taken from reference TRBV28 and TRBJ2-2, reads DVKVTQSSRYLVKRTGEKVFLECVQDMDHENMFWYRQDPGLGLRLIYFSYDVKMKEKGDIPEGYSVSREKKERFSLILESASTNQTSMYLCASSSWTRAGELFFGEGSRLTVL.

The DNA for the CDR3 is TGTGCCAGCAGCGTAGACCTGGGACAGGGAGGCGGGGAGCTGTTTTTT. Residues: CASSVDLGQGGGELFF. The gene calls are TRBV9 and TRBJ2-2; 9 nucleotides line up with TRBD1. CDR1 and CDR2 from the germline V gene are SGDLS and YYNGEE. V was clipped by 0 bases and J by 7 bases; unmatched bases: 7. This CDR3 contains 16 residues.

V is TRBV10-3 and J is TRBJ2-7, with 10 bases lining up with TRBD2. The CDR3 totals 15 residues. Germline loops: CDR1 ENHRY, CDR2 SYGVKD. The junction had 7 bases not matched to a gene; V was cut back by 3 bases and J by 5 bases. As DNA, the CDR3 is TGTGCCATCAGTGATCGGGCTAGCGGGAGCCACGAGCAGTACTTC. Translating gives CAISDRASGSHEQYF.

The chain uses TRBV28 and TRBJ2-4; D is unresolved. The germline V gene has CDR1 MDHEN and CDR2 SYDVKM. Trimming shortened V by 2 bases and J by 1 base, and 15 bases separated the two germline ends. The CDR3 runs 17 residues. The CDR3 coding sequence is TGTGCCAGCAGTTTAAGCCCCTTGATCAGGGCCAAAAACATTCAGTACTTC. As protein: CASSLSPLIRAKNIQYF.

The chain couples TRBV7-9 to TRBJ2-3; possible D gene TRBD2, 5 bases. In germline, CDR1 is SEHNR, CDR2 FQNEAQ (reference sequence). Trimming removed 5 bases from V and 4 bases from J, with 13 bases in between. This CDR3 has 14 residues. The CDR3 sequence: CASSPKLDSDTQYF. CDR3 DNA: TGTGCCAGCAGCCCTAAACTAGATTCAGATACGCAGTATTTT.

The chain combines TRBV27 with TRBJ2-1; 11 bases line up with TRBD2. This CDR3 region has 14 residues. V trimming: 8 bases; J trimming: 8 bases; junction bases outside the gene matches: 8. Germline loops: CDR1 MNHEY, CDR2 SMNVEV (reference sequence). The CDR3 loop is CASGISGRAHEQFF. The CDR3 region has the DNA TGTGCCAGCGGAATTAGCGGGAGGGCCCATGAGCAGTTCTTC.

This sequence joins TRBV10-3 and TRBJ2-7, with D perhaps being TRBD1 or TRBD2 (5 bases each). The CDR3 runs 12 residues. Germline-derived CDR1 and CDR2 are ENHRY and SYGVKD. V lost 3 bases to trimming and J lost 6 bases, with 9 bases between them. CDR3: CAISEEGFEQYF. For the CDR3, the DNA is TGTGCCATCAGTGAAGAGGGGTTCGAGCAGTACTTC.

The rearrangement joins TRBV7-8 to TRBJ1-1, with a weak D call TRBD1 (5 bases). The CDR3 length is 14 residues. V lost 5 bases to trimming and J lost 6 bases, with 16 bases between them. Germline CDR1 reads SGHVS; CDR2 reads FQNEAQ. CDR3 loop: CASSARDGGSEAFF. CDR3 DNA: TGTGCCAGCAGCGCCAGGGACGGGGGTTCTGAAGCTTTCTTT.

V usage is TRBV28 and J usage is TRBJ2-7, with a possible D match to TRBD1 (7 bases). The V end was cut by 7 bases, the J end by 3 bases, with 16 bases between. The germline V gene has CDR1 MDHEN and CDR2 SYDVKM. This CDR3 region has 14 residues. CDR3 bases: TGTGCCAGCACGTGGGCAGGGGGGAACTACGAGCAGTACTTC. This encodes CASTWAGGNYEQYF. The whole variable domain, remainder taken from reference TRBV28 and TRBJ2-7, is DVKVTQSSRYLVKRTGEKVFLECVQDMDHENMFWYRQDPGLGLRLIYFSYDVKMKEKGDIPEGYSVSREKKERFSLILESASTNQTSMYLCASTWAGGNYEQYFGPGTRLTVT.

CDR3 residues: CASSSQPKEPQHF. The CDR3 bases are TGTGCCAGCAGCTCCCAGCCGAAGGAGCCCCAGCATTTT. The gene calls are TRBV7-9 and TRBJ1-5; D remains ambiguous. The CDR3 sequence is 13 residues long. CDR1 is SEHNR, CDR2 FQNEAQ, per germline (reference sequence). V lost 4 bases, J lost 8 bases, and 12 bases lay in between.

Note on this clone: Other DNA sequences in the sample encode the same CDR3. The chain carries TRBV2 and TRBJ2-3, with unresolved D. This CDR3 spans 13 amino acids. V lost 3 bases and J 3 bases, leaving 7 bases between the germline ends. Germline V CDR1 and CDR2: SNHLY, FYNNEI. CDR3 sequence: CASSDPDTDTQYF. The CDR3 bases are TGTGCCAGCAGTGATCCTGATACAGATACGCAGTATTTT.

The chain links TRBV7-9 to TRBJ1-1; D possibly corresponds to TRBD1 (5 bases). Looked up from germline, CDR1 is SEHNR and CDR2 is FQNEAQ (reference sequence). This CDR3 comprises 15 residues. Trimming took off 5 bases at V and 4 bases at J, with 17 bases between the two ends. For the CDR3, the DNA is TGTGCCAGCAGCCCCCGTGTCATCGGGGGCACTGAAGCTTTCTTT. Translated: CASSPRVIGGTEAFF. Looking up the rest from reference TRBV7-9 and TRBJ1-1 gives the full variable domain: DTGVSQNPRHKITKRGQNVTFRCDPISEHNRLYWYRQTLGQGPEFLTYFQNEAQLEKSRLLSDRFSAERPKGSFSTLEIQRTEQGDSAMYLCASSPRVIGGTEAFFGQGTRLTVV.

The chain has TRBV7-9 and TRBJ2-7, with 8 bases that match TRBD1. The ends lost 5 bases at V and 0 bases at J; junction bases unmatched: 6. Germline-derived CDR1 and CDR2 are SEHNR and FQNEAQ (reference sequence). This CDR3 spans 15 amino acids. The CDR3: CASSPIGTGSYEQYF. The CDR3, as DNA: TGTGCCAGCAGCCCAATAGGGACAGGCTCCTACGAGCAGTACTTC.

The chain couples TRBV28 to TRBJ1-6, with D perhaps matching TRBD1 (5 bases). The CDR3 runs to 14 residues. V lost 3 bases and J lost 6, with 9 bases in between. From germline, CDR1 is MDHEN and CDR2 SYDVKM. The CDR3 DNA follows: TGTGCCAGCAGTTTCTGGCAGGGTAATTCACCCCTCCACTTT. Protein sequence: CASSFWQGNSPLHF.

This clone was detected once. The same CDR3 arises from other DNA sequences in this sample as well. The J gene is TRBJ2-7, the V gene TRBV5-1, with TRBD2 matching over 10 bases. Germline values: CDR1 SGHRS, CDR2 YFSETQ. The V gene end was trimmed by 1 base and the J gene end by 2 bases; junction bases not matched to a gene: 3. The CDR3 extends over 15 amino acids. CDR3 sequence: CASSLSLAGAYEQYF. DNA for the CDR3: TGCGCCAGCAGCTTGAGTCTAGCGGGAGCCTACGAGCAGTACTTC. Drawing the rest from reference TRBV5-1 and TRBJ2-7, the complete variable domain is KAGVTQTPRYLIKTRGQQVTLSCSPISGHRSVSWYQQTPGQGLQFLFEYFSETQRNKGNFPGRFSGRQFSNSRSEMNVSTLELGDSALYLCASSLSLAGAYEQYFGPGTRLTVT.

Comment on this clone: The same CDR3 can be traced to other DNA sequences in this sample. The CDR3 bases are TGTGCCAGCAGTTTATCGGGGGGCGCAGGCTATGGCTACACCTTC. Its translation: CASSLSGGAGYGYTF. This chain links TRBV27 with TRBJ1-2; TRBD1 is a possible D gene (6 bases). V was trimmed by 0 bases and J by 4 bases, leaving 12 bases between them. Germline CDR1 reads MNHEY; CDR2 reads SMNVEV (reference sequence). The CDR3 consists of 15 residues.